The sample holds a few counts of the clone carrying this T cell receptor (beta chain). The antigen remains undetermined. The sample belongs to a study of beta chain features in type 1 diabetes. As for the study in general: On cell yields, gender and age, patients and healthy donors were similar. Overall study results and limits: Across all four CD4+ subsets, people with type 1 diabetes showed modestly shorter TCRB CDR3s. Patients' naive, central memory and Treg TCRB repertoires seemed closer to one another than those of healthy donors.

One heparinised draw, averaging around 120 mL, was taken per donor. Sequencing targeted expressed TCRB transcripts, as all isolated RNA had been reverse transcribed. TCRdb's table, derived via immunoSEQ multiplex PCR, lists solely in-frame clones and lacks some. Found here are around 150,000 clones, about 8.1% of them singletons; the top ten hold 0.45% to 0.6%. V lost 6 bases to trimming and J lost 4 bases, with 10 bases between them. Germline loops: CDR1 MDHEN, CDR2 SYDVKM. This CDR3 is built from 12 residues. Sequences were obtained from central memory CD4+ T cells from blood. The V gene is TRBV28, the J gene TRBJ2-7; D gene ambiguous. The receptor's source is a woman aged 18 to 35 with type 1 diabetes. The CDR3 DNA sequence: TGTGCCAGCAGAGTCACTTCATACGAGCAGTACTTC. Encoded protein: CASRVTSYEQYF. Complete variable domain (other parts from reference TRBV28 and TRBJ2-7): DVKVTQSSRYLVKRTGEKVFLECVQDMDHENMFWYRQDPGLGLRLIYFSYDVKMKEKGDIPEGYSVSREKKERFSLILESASTNQTSMYLCASRVTSYEQYFGPGTRLTVT.